These T cell receptor beta chains were read from a single sample in a study of long-term antiretroviral therapy in people with HIV. Some clones are missing from TCRdb's copy, which holds only in-frame ones; the method was immunoSEQ multiplex PCR. Among roughly 40,000 clones listed, approximately 86% were seen once. The material was unsorted PBMCs, obtained just before starting antiretroviral therapy. The receptors here all came from a woman between 18 and 29 years old with HIV. Each CDR3 is given without its conserved first and last residue.

>TRBV7-2|TRBJ1-3
ASSATGSSGNTIY
>TRBV6-1|TRBJ2-7
ASTSAASTYEQY
>TRBV5-1|TRBJ1-1
ASSLGSGRLTEAF
>TRBV19|TRBJ1-1
ASCPGTGSPMNTEAF
>TRBV25-1|TRBJ2-5
ASSDASLYQETQY
>TRBV10-1|TRBJ2-1
ASRVSAEINNEQF
>TRBV12-5|TRBJ2-3
ASASVGTDTQY
>TRBV14|TRBJ2-1
ASSQDPASGFYNEQF
>TRBV27|TRBJ1-1
ASSLTSGTVNTEAF
>TRBV4-1|TRBJ1-1
ASSQRQDPVTEAF
>TRBV28|TRBJ2-6
ASSTRLISGANVLT
>TRBV6-1|TRBJ2-7
ASSEGTSGRKSYEQY
>TRBV6-1|TRBJ1-1
ASSEGLGIVNTEAF
>TRBV4-1|TRBJ2-3
ASSPSEELKYTQY
>TRBV19|TRBJ2-7
ASSPHGGETYEQY
>TRBV19|TRBJ1-2
ASTLTGRGYT
>TRBV15|TRBJ2-3
ATSKTGGSTDTQY
>TRBV7-3|TRBJ1-1
ASSPQGNTEAF
>TRBV27|TRBJ2-7
ASRAAGIPYEQY
>TRBV5-6|TRBJ2-5
ASSLDRGIQETQY
>TRBV4-3|TRBJ2-2
ASSQRDSGELF
>TRBV19|TRBJ2-3
ASRVTSGSGDTQY
>TRBV5-5|TRBJ2-1
ASSSVQRDNEQF
>TRBV5-6|TRBJ2-7
ASSLAGGEGQY
>TRBV12-2|TRBJ2-1
ASRLSGQGSYNEQF
>TRBV7-7|TRBJ2-5
ASSLDRALGTQY
>TRBV5-5|TRBJ2-5
ASSPPPGTSVQETQY